This T cell receptor (beta chain) was obtained from a study of T cell responses to AZD1222 COVID-19 vaccine. Both about-4-week and about-12-week second-dose recipients were combined. Germline V gene data show CDR1 as SGHDN and CDR2 as FVKESK. This CDR3 has 14 residues. V gave up 0 bases and J gave up 7 bases, with 13 bases separating them. The repertoire was sequenced with immunoSEQ multiplex PCR; TCRdb's copy has only in-frame clones and lacks some. The profile shows around 58,000 clones, around 89% of them singletons. V gene TRBV14 combines with J gene TRBJ2-7, with D unresolved. The specimen was peripheral blood, collected 28 days after the second AZD1222 dose. This receptor was identified in an adult who received the AZD1222 COVID-19 vaccine. CDR3: CASSQERSSREQYF. In nucleotides, the CDR3 is TGTGCCAGCAGCCAAGAGAGATCCAGCAGGGAGCAGTACTTC. The complete variable domain, with remaining parts taken from reference TRBV14 and TRBJ2-7, reads EAGVTQFPSHSVIEKGQTVTLRCDPISGHDNLYWYRRVMGKEIKFLLHFVKESKQDESGMPNNRFLAERTGGTYSTLKVQPAELEDSGVYFCASSQERSSREQYFGPGTRLTVT.